The rows below give T cell receptor beta chains drawn from one sample of a study of response to subunit inactivated influenza vaccine. TCRdb re-derived calls from the RT-PCR reads in MiXCR, one entry per CDR3 protein. The sample lists roughly 540,000 distinct CDR3 sequences; less than 25% were seen once. In addition, the sample was reused for a study of T cells expressing NK-cell markers.

This specimen consisted of CD4+ T cells sorted from PBMCs, obtained approximately 12 days after vaccination. The receptors come from a man over 45 who received an inactivated influenza vaccine. The CDR3 runs from the conserved cysteine through the conserved F or W. The order of the fields is CDR3 length, J gene, V gene, D gene, clone size, CDR3 protein, CDR3 DNA. A D gene is named only where the DNA matches it firmly. Size tells how often a clone was seen (once, few, many) or the class of an expanded clone, and some rows leave it out.

>16|TRBJ2-1|TRBV21-1|NA|few
CASSTPLLAGVHEQFF
TGTGCCAGCAGCACTCCCCTACTAGCGGGGGTTCATGAGCAGTTCTTC
>13|TRBJ2-5|TRBV20-1|NA|NA
CSAIGTTQETQYF
TGCAGTGCTATCGGGACAACCCAAGAGACCCAGTACTTC
>13|TRBJ2-3|TRBV12-3/TRBV12-4|NA|few
CASRFGGGDTQYF
TGTGCCAGCAGATTCGGAGGAGGAGATACGCAGTATTTT
>17|TRBJ1-6|TRBV4-3|NA|few
CASSQVAGGSYNSPLHF
TGCGCCAGCAGCCAAGTGGCGGGTGGCTCCTATAATTCACCCCTCCACTTT
>14|TRBJ2-3|TRBV11-2|TRBD2|once
CASKTGTTTDTQYF
TGTGCCAGCAAGACCGGGACTACCACAGATACGCAGTATTTT
>12|TRBJ2-7|TRBV2|NA|NA
CASSGLSGEQYF
TGTGCCAGCAGTGGTCTGTCGGGCGAGCAGTACTTC
>17|TRBJ2-6|TRBV19|NA|NA
CASAQGYFSSGANVLTF
TGTGCCAGTGCCCAGGGGTATTTCAGCTCTGGGGCCAACGTCCTGACTTTC
>20|TRBJ1-1|TRBV6-8|TRBD1|NA
CASSYSINHGRGPWNTEAFF
TGTGCCAGCAGTTACTCGATTAATCATGGGAGGGGGCCCTGGAACACTGAAGCTTTCTTT
>14|TRBJ1-3|TRBV5-1|NA|NA
CASSLGTARNTIYF
TGCGCCAGCAGCTTGGGGACAGCAAGAAACACCATATATTTT
>15|TRBJ1-1|TRBV25-1|TRBD1|NA
CASSGYRGRDTEAFF
TGTGCCAGCAGTGGGTACAGGGGGCGGGACACTGAAGCTTTCTTT
>13|TRBJ1-5|TRBV29-1|NA|few
CSVRGPGNQPQHF
TGCAGCGTCCGAGGACCGGGTAATCAGCCCCAGCATTTT
>15|TRBJ1-6|TRBV3-1|NA|NA
CASSQVDSYNSPLHF
TGTGCCAGCAGCCAAGTAGACTCCTATAATTCACCCCTCCACTTT
>12|TRBJ2-7|TRBV29-1|NA|NA
CSVEMGSYEQYF
TGCAGCGTTGAGATGGGTAGCTACGAGCAGTACTTC
>14|TRBJ2-1|TRBV19|TRBD2|NA
CASSKRGLAGEQFF
TGTGCCAGTAGTAAAAGGGGACTAGCGGGAGAGCAGTTCTTC
>14|TRBJ2-3|TRBV5-1|NA|few
CASSSWTGTDTQYF
TGCGCCAGCAGCTCGTGGACGGGGACAGATACGCAGTATTTT
>15|TRBJ2-2|TRBV19|NA|NA
CASRKDSANTGELFF
TGTGCCAGTAGGAAAGACAGCGCGAACACCGGGGAGCTGTTTTTT
>16|TRBJ2-7|TRBV12-3/TRBV12-4|NA|NA
CASSRRGQRPSYEQYF
TGTGCCAGCAGCCGGCGGGGACAGAGACCCTCCTACGAGCAGTACTTC
>15|TRBJ1-5|TRBV28|NA|NA
CASSLRGGVNQPRHF
TGTGCCAGCAGTTTACGGGGGGGAGTCAATCAGCCCCGGCATTTT
>17|TRBJ1-5|TRBV5-1|NA|few
CASSLAASTRGNQPQHF
TGCGCCAGCAGCTTGGCGGCCTCGACAAGGGGCAATCAGCCCCAGCATTTT
>12|TRBJ2-5|TRBV20-1|NA|few
CSARPGRETQYF
TGCAGTGCGCGCCCGGGGCGAGAGACCCAGTACTTC
>14|TRBJ2-7|TRBV14|TRBD2|few
CASSPPAGGYEQYF
TGTGCCAGCAGCCCCCCGGCGGGAGGATACGAGCAGTACTTC
>16|TRBJ2-5|TRBV20-1|TRBD1|NA
CSASGQPGQGQETQYF
TGCAGTGCTAGCGGTCAACCGGGACAGGGGCAAGAGACCCAGTACTTC
>14|TRBJ1-3|TRBV5-1|TRBD1|few
CASSLEGQGNTIYF
TGCGCCAGCAGCTTGGAGGGACAGGGCAACACCATATATTTT
>15|TRBJ1-4|TRBV4-3|NA|few
CASSQDQGTTEKLFF
TGCGCCAGCAGCCAAGACCAGGGAACCACTGAAAAACTGTTTTTT
>18|TRBJ2-3|TRBV12-3/TRBV12-4|TRBD2|few
CASSLTPPSGSGTDTQYF
TGTGCCAGCAGTTTAACCCCCCCTAGCGGCTCGGGCACAGATACGCAGTATTTT
>11|TRBJ2-5|TRBV24-1|NA|few
CATRDKETQYF
TGTGCCACCAGGGATAAAGAGACCCAGTACTTC
>13|TRBJ2-7|TRBV2|NA|few
CASSVAFSYEQYF
TGTGCCAGCAGTGTAGCTTTTTCCTACGAGCAGTACTTC
>14|TRBJ2-5|TRBV5-1|TRBD2|once
CASSRTSGEKTQYF
TGCGCCAGCAGCCGGACTAGCGGGGAGAAGACCCAGTACTTC
>15|TRBJ2-1|TRBV6-1|TRBD2|NA
CASSPTSGRNNEQFF
TGTGCCAGCAGTCCGACTAGCGGGAGGAACAATGAGCAGTTCTTC
>16|TRBJ2-3|TRBV5-1|TRBD1|NA
CASSVRTGAQSGTQYF
TGCGCCAGCAGCGTAAGAACAGGGGCCCAGAGTGGTACGCAGTATTTT
>16|TRBJ2-3|TRBV20-1|TRBD2|NA
CSARDRRRGNTDTQYF
TGCAGTGCTAGAGATAGAAGGCGGGGGAACACAGATACGCAGTATTTT
>16|TRBJ2-5|TRBV4-2|NA|few
CASSQGGAWVGETQYF
TGTGCCAGCAGCCAAGGGGGGGCATGGGTCGGAGAGACCCAGTACTTC
>13|TRBJ2-1|TRBV28|NA|NA
CASSLSGEDEQFF
TGTGCCAGCAGTTTATCTGGGGAGGATGAGCAGTTCTTC
>14|TRBJ2-7|TRBV18|NA|NA
CASSPIGYSYEQYF
TGTGCCAGCTCACCCATTGGGTACTCCTACGAGCAGTACTTC
>14|TRBJ2-1|TRBV2|TRBD2|NA
CASSPQREVNEQFF
TGTGCCAGCAGTCCCCAGCGGGAGGTTAATGAGCAGTTCTTC
>17|TRBJ2-2|TRBV7-9|NA|few
CASSYPSRRQYTGELFF
TGTGCCAGCAGCTACCCCTCTAGAAGACAGTACACCGGGGAGCTGTTTTTT
>15|TRBJ2-1|TRBV14|NA|NA
CASSQFSHRGNEQFF
TGTGCCAGCAGCCAATTTTCTCATCGAGGGAATGAGCAGTTCTTC
>15|TRBJ2-5|TRBV15|TRBD2|NA
CATSRAVRERETQYF
TGTGCCACCAGCAGAGCTGTGCGGGAGAGGGAGACCCAGTACTTC
>16|TRBJ1-1|TRBV5-1|TRBD1|few
CASSSTQGASGTEAFF
TGCGCCAGCAGCTCCACACAGGGGGCGAGCGGCACTGAAGCTTTCTTT
>20|TRBJ2-1|TRBV24-1|TRBD2|NA
CATSDSLGTSGGTSYNEQFF
TGTGCCACCAGTGACAGTCTCGGGACTAGCGGAGGTACCTCCTACAATGAGCAGTTCTTC
>15|TRBJ2-1|TRBV9|NA|few
CASSAHSDMFTEQFF
TGTGCCAGCAGCGCCCACTCAGACATGTTTACTGAGCAGTTCTTC
>13|TRBJ2-3|TRBV11-2|NA|NA
CASSPTDSETQYF
TGTGCCAGCAGCCCGACGGACAGTGAGACGCAGTATTTT
>15|TRBJ2-7|TRBV7-2|NA|NA
CASSSVWATFYEQYF
TGTGCCAGCAGCTCCGTGTGGGCAACATTCTACGAGCAGTACTTC
>15|TRBJ2-1|TRBV25-1|NA|NA
CASSESLLSGNEQFF
TGTGCCAGCAGTGAATCCCTTCTCAGCGGGAATGAGCAGTTCTTC
>12|TRBJ1-2|TRBV20-1|NA|many
CSASGGFGGYTF
TGCAGTGCTAGTGGTGGGTTTGGAGGCTACACCTTC
>16|TRBJ2-6|TRBV5-1|NA|NA
CASSAKGGAGANVLTF
TGCGCCAGCAGCGCAAAGGGGGGGGCTGGGGCCAACGTCCTGACTTTC
>15|TRBJ2-5|TRBV4-2|NA|few
CASSQDSQTQETQYF
TGTGCCAGCAGCCAAGATTCTCAGACCCAAGAGACCCAGTACTTC
>16|TRBJ2-1|TRBV7-2|TRBD2|NA
CASSSGLAGGENEQFF
TGTGCCAGCAGCTCGGGACTAGCGGGAGGTGAAAATGAGCAGTTCTTC
>12|TRBJ2-5|TRBV7-9|NA|few
CASSYLGETQYF
TGTGCCAGCAGCTACCTTGGCGAGACCCAGTACTTC
>13|TRBJ2-5|TRBV7-9|NA|few
CASSFGRAETQYF
TGTGCCAGCAGCTTCGGCAGGGCAGAGACCCAGTACTTC
>15|TRBJ2-7|TRBV12-3/TRBV12-4|TRBD1|NA
CASSLDGTGGIGQYF
TGTGCCAGCAGTTTAGATGGGACAGGGGGGATAGGGCAGTACTTC
>15|TRBJ1-5|TRBV12-3/TRBV12-4|NA|NA
CASSFDLSGRQPQHF
TGTGCCAGCAGTTTTGACCTCAGTGGCCGTCAGCCCCAGCATTTT
>17|TRBJ2-3|TRBV6-2/TRBV6-3|TRBD2|NA
CASGPPGLAGGSDTQYF
TGTGCCAGCGGGCCCCCGGGGCTAGCGGGAGGATCAGATACGCAGTATTTT
>16|TRBJ2-7|TRBV4-2|NA|many
CASSQVSSGRAYEQYF
TGTGCCAGCAGCCAAGTATCCTCCGGCCGAGCCTACGAGCAGTACTTC
>14|TRBJ2-7|TRBV7-2|NA|NA
CASSYPMLGGEQYF
TGTGCCAGCAGCTACCCCATGCTAGGAGGCGAGCAGTACTTC
>13|TRBJ1-1|TRBV28|NA|NA
CASSLPGPGEAFF
TGTGCCAGCAGTTTACCTGGACCGGGTGAAGCTTTCTTT
>15|TRBJ1-1|TRBV6-1|NA|few
CASRDPAGSNTEAFF
TGTGCCAGCAGGGACCCGGCGGGTTCGAACACTGAAGCTTTCTTT
>16|TRBJ2-2|TRBV25-1|TRBD2|NA
CASSDTSGGNTGELFF
TGTGCCAGCAGTGACACTAGCGGGGGAAACACCGGGGAGCTGTTTTTT
>12|TRBJ1-1|TRBV28|NA|NA
CASSWGSRGAFF
TGTGCCAGCAGTTGGGGAAGTCGAGGAGCTTTCTTT
>13|TRBJ2-4|TRBV19|TRBD1|NA
CASAGQGQVIQYF
TGTGCCAGCGCGGGACAGGGTCAAGTCATTCAGTACTTC